The 4 T cell receptor beta chains in this list originate from one sample, sequenced in a study of shared T cell receptors in the human thymus. Profiling relied on immunoSEQ multiplex PCR, and the TCRdb table lists in-frame clones only, not all of them. In the table there are around 340,000 clones, over 90% of which are singletons. The sequencing sample was made of thymocytes. Receptors originate from a human donor.

A remark on this clone: Without the conserved terminal phenylalanine or tryptophan, this CDR3 likely stems from a read error. The DNA is omitted, as the CDR3 cannot be located on it reliably, and the CDR3 follows TCRdb's listing. The rearrangement uses TRBV20-1 and TRBJ2-7; the table's D call TRBD2 went unverified against the DNA. Germline V gene data show CDR1 as DFQATT and CDR2 as SNEGSKA (reference sequence). The CDR3 adds up to 10 amino acids, both ends counted. The CDR3 spells CSARDLRSSG.

The chain is built from TRBV7-2 and TRBJ1-5, with 7 bases that match TRBD1. V shed 0 bases and J 4 bases; nucleotides not matched to a gene: 12. In germline, CDR1 is SGHTA, CDR2 FQGNSA. The CDR3 contains 18 residues. CDR3 region: CASSLAHRGDLDNQPQHF. For the CDR3, the DNA is TGTGCCAGCAGCTTAGCCCACAGGGGAGATCTTGATAATCAGCCCCAGCATTTT.

CDR3 amino acids: CASSSLAGVNTGELFF. Here the CDR3 DNA reads TGTGCCAGCAGCTCTCTAGCGGGGGTAAACACCGGGGAGCTGTTTTTT. J is TRBJ2-2 and V is TRBV7-6, with 10 bases identical to TRBD2. The CDR3 spans 16 residues. J was trimmed by 2 bases and V by 4 bases; bases with no gene match: 4. Germline V lookup: CDR1 SGHVS, CDR2 FNYEAQ.

The chain employs TRBV28 and TRBJ2-7; TRBD2 agrees at 14 bases. Trimming removed 4 bases from V and 6 bases from J; junction bases left unmatched: 2. The CDR3 length is 14 residues. In germline, CDR1 is MDHEN, CDR2 SYDVKM. CDR3 residues: CASSSGLAGGEQYF. CDR3 in DNA: TGTGCCAGCAGTTCCGGACTAGCGGGAGGCGAGCAGTACTTC.